These 27 T cell receptor beta chains originate from one sample sequenced in a study of PD-1 blockade in classical Hodgkin lymphoma. Sequencing used immunoSEQ multiplex PCR; TCRdb keeps in-frame clones, though not all of them. The repertoire includes around 25,000 clones, over 70% of them detected once, and 6% to 8.5% sits in the top ten. Each of the patients experienced relapse following autologous stem cell transplantation, and their brentuximab vedotin exposure differed. Source: peripheral blood mononuclear cells (PBMCs), taken at baseline. The source is a human donor with classical Hodgkin lymphoma.

The chain links TRBV4-1 to TRBJ2-2; D may correspond to TRBD1 or TRBD2 (5 bases each). CDR1 and CDR2 (germline): MGHRA, YSYEKL. V dropped 4 bases and J dropped 3 bases, with 15 bases sitting between them. CDR3 size: 16 residues. As DNA, the CDR3 is TGCGCCAGCAGCCTCCAGACATGGGGGTACACCGGGGAGCTGTTTTTT. It is translated as CASSLQTWGYTGELFF.

The DNA of the CDR3 is TGTGCCAGCAGTCTGGGGACAGGGGGCGCAGATACGCAGTATTTT. It translates to CASSLGTGGADTQYF. The chain combines TRBV28 with TRBJ2-3; 12 nucleotides line up with TRBD1. The CDR3 totals 15 residues. Germline values: CDR1 MDHEN, CDR2 SYDVKM. V was pared by 5 bases and J by 4 bases, with 4 bases of the junction left unmatched.

V and J are TRBV10-3 and TRBJ1-1; D uncertain. The CDR3 loop spans 14 amino acids. The V gene's germline CDR1 is ENHRY and CDR2 SYGVKD. V lost 3 bases, J lost 3 bases, and 11 bases lay in between. The CDR3 nucleotides read TGTGCCATCAGTGATTCCTCAGGTCACACTGAAGCTTTCTTT. Its translation: CAISDSSGHTEAFF.

This clone was seen more than once but under ten times. CDR3 residues: CASTEGGLAGTDTQYF. CDR3 in DNA: TGTGCCAGCACCGAGGGGGGACTAGCGGGGACAGATACGCAGTATTTT. The rearrangement uses TRBV2 and TRBJ2-3; 13 nucleotides agree with TRBD2. CDR1 is SNHLY and CDR2 is FYNNEI in the germline V gene. The J segment lost 3 bases and the V segment lost 7 bases, leaving 7 bases of the junction unmatched. The CDR3 runs 16 residues.

The rearrangement uses TRBV27 and TRBJ1-1; no clear D. Germline V gene lookup returns CDR1 MNHEY and CDR2 SMNVEV (reference sequence). This CDR3 spans 13 amino acids. V was pared by 0 bases and J by 7 bases, with 9 bases between. The CDR3 sequence is CASSLSRRFEAFF. CDR3 nucleotide sequence: TGTGCCAGCAGTTTATCAAGACGGTTTGAAGCTTTCTTT.

The J gene is TRBJ1-4, the V gene TRBV21-1; TRBD1 reflects the table's D call only, with no check against the DNA. TRBV21-1 is a documented pseudogene. This CDR3 is built from 15 residues. CDR3 sequence (DNA): TGTGCCAGCAGCAACTCGGGACAGCCGAATGAAAAACTGTTTTTT. Translating it yields CASSNSGQPNEKLFF.

DNA for the CDR3: TGTGCCAGCTCACCGCGAGGCTCCTATAATTCACCCCTCCACTTT. It codes for CASSPRGSYNSPLHF. This sequence joins TRBV18 and TRBJ1-6, with D hard to call. This CDR3 comprises 15 residues. Germline V gene data show CDR1 as KGHSH and CDR2 as LQKENI. The V end was cut by 3 bases, the J end by 0 bases, with 6 bases between.

V usage is TRBV7-2 and J usage is TRBJ2-7; D not certain. The germline CDR1 and CDR2 sequences are SGHTA and FQGNSA. Trimming shortened V by 1 base and J by 0 bases, and 13 bases separated the two germline ends. The CDR3 sequence is 16 residues long. The CDR3: CASSLGAGTSSYEQYF. CDR3 in DNA: TGTGCCAGCAGCTTAGGGGCAGGAACGAGCTCCTACGAGCAGTACTTC.

The chain recombines TRBV6-6 with TRBJ2-3; tentatively, D is TRBD1 (7 bases). V was pared by 5 bases and J by 3 bases, with 12 bases between. This CDR3 is 14 amino acids long. CDR1 and CDR2 (germline): MNHNY, SVGAGI (reference sequence). In nucleotides, the CDR3 is TGTGCCAGCAGTCCAGGGGGGTTGACAGATACGCAGTATTTT. Translating gives CASSPGGLTDTQYF.

V usage is TRBV6-1 and J usage is TRBJ1-1; D ambiguous. CDR3 length: 13 amino acids. Germline V gene sequence: CDR1 MNHNS, CDR2 SASEGT. V gave up 10 bases and J gave up 3 bases, with 15 bases separating them. CDR3 region: CATPPGPYTEAFF. The DNA for the CDR3 is TGTGCCACCCCACCCGGGCCATACACTGAAGCTTTCTTT.

The chain employs TRBV6-1 and TRBJ2-5; D gene uncertain. The CDR3 extends over 14 amino acids. The V gene lost 6 bases and the J gene lost 3 bases, with 14 bases spanning the gap. Germline V lookup: CDR1 MNHNS, CDR2 SASEGT. CDR3 residues: CASSRVGSKETQYF. Here the CDR3 DNA reads TGTGCCAGCAGCCGGGTGGGCAGCAAAGAGACCCAGTACTTC.

This clone was found a few times. The rearrangement joins TRBV28 to TRBJ1-1; the D is unclear. The V gene's germline CDR1 is MDHEN and CDR2 SYDVKM. CDR3 length: 13 amino acids. Trimming removed 0 bases from V and 5 bases from J, with 7 bases in between. This CDR3 is CASSLWLRTEAFF. Here the CDR3 DNA reads TGTGCCAGCAGTTTATGGTTAAGGACTGAAGCTTTCTTT.

CDR3 sequence (DNA): TGTGCCAGCAGCGTATTTGACAGGGCCGTCTCTGGAAACACCATATATTTT. It specifies CASSVFDRAVSGNTIYF. This chain uses TRBV9 with TRBJ1-3; 7 bases are a match to TRBD1. With 1 base clipped from V and 0 bases from J, the junction kept 7 bases outside the gene matches. The CDR3 runs to 17 residues. Germline CDR1 SGDLS, CDR2 YYNGEE.

J is TRBJ2-1 and V is TRBV5-6, with D tentatively TRBD1 or TRBD2 (6 bases each). This CDR3 contains 14 residues. Germline V gives CDR1 SGHDT, CDR2 YYEEEE. V lost 6 bases and J lost 0, with 10 bases in between. The CDR3 nucleotides are TGTGCCAGCAACCGGGGGCCCTCCTACAATGAGCAGTTCTTC. Residues: CASNRGPSYNEQFF.

This clone occurred once. For the CDR3, the DNA is TGTGCCAGCAGTTTATGGGTAGAAACGGGTGAGCAGTTCTTC. Protein sequence: CASSLWVETGEQFF. The chain is built from TRBV27 and TRBJ2-1; D unclear. This CDR3 region has 14 residues. Deletions cut 1 base from V and 9 bases from J, with 13 bases between. Looked up from germline, CDR1 is MNHEY and CDR2 is SMNVEV (reference sequence).

V usage is TRBV11-3 and J usage is TRBJ2-3; D is uncertain. This CDR3 spans 15 amino acids. The germline V gene encodes CDR1 SGHNT and CDR2 YENEEA. V was clipped by 1 base and J by 2 bases, with 10 bases between them. This CDR3 reads CASSLGGTNTDTQYF. In DNA, the CDR3 is TGTGCCAGCAGCTTAGGAGGAACGAACACAGATACGCAGTATTTT. Filled out from reference TRBV11-3 and TRBJ2-3, the complete variable domain reads EAGVVQSPRYKIIEKKQPVAFWCNPISGHNTLYWYLQNLGQGPELLIRYENEEAVDDSQLPKDRFSAERLKGVDSTLKIQPAELGDSAVYLCASSLGGTNTDTQYFGPGTRLTVL.

This clone was counted between two and nine times. The rearrangement links TRBV19 to TRBJ2-7, with a weak D call TRBD1 (9 bases). The length of the CDR3 is 15 residues. The germline V gene has CDR1 LNHDA and CDR2 SQIVND (reference sequence). V was shortened by 6 bases and J by 2 bases, with 17 bases between the two germline ends. In nucleotides, the CDR3 is TGTGCCAGTAGCCCGGGAGGGACAGGGACCTACGAGCAGTACTTC. The encoded protein is CASSPGGTGTYEQYF. Using reference TRBV19 and TRBJ2-7 for the parts outside the CDR3, the full variable domain is DGGITQSPKYLFRKEGQNVTLSCEQNLNHDAMYWYRQDPGQGLRLIYYSQIVNDFQKGDIAEGYSVSREKKESFPLTVTSAQKNPTAFYLCASSPGGTGTYEQYFGPGTRLTVT.

The rearrangement links TRBV18 to TRBJ1-4, with D maybe TRBD1 (6 bases). CDR1 and CDR2 (germline): KGHSH, LQKENI. Trimming left V 2 bases short and J 10 bases short, with 14 bases between. This CDR3 contains 14 residues. CDR3 protein: CASSPGGQDRKLFF. CDR3 coding DNA: TGTGCCAGCTCACCAGGGGGGCAGGACAGAAAACTGTTTTTT.

This chain joins TRBV5-1 and TRBJ1-1; 8 bases agree with TRBD1. CDR3 length: 14 amino acids. Germline loops: CDR1 SGHRS, CDR2 YFSETQ. With V trimmed by 4 bases and J by 6 bases, 8 bases remained unmatched. The CDR3 DNA reads as TGCGCCAGCAGCCCGCGACAGGGGTGGGCTGAAGCTTTCTTT. Translated, it gives CASSPRQGWAEAFF.

J is TRBJ1-5 and V is TRBV5-5, with D possibly TRBD1 on 5 matching bases. V was trimmed by 4 bases and J by 8 bases, leaving 22 bases between them. Germline-derived CDR1 and CDR2 are SGHKS and YYEKEE (reference sequence). CDR3 length: 16 residues. The CDR3 DNA follows: TGTGCCAGCAGCACCGGCGGGGTGACCGCGGGGGAGCCCCAGCATTTT. It translates to CASSTGGVTAGEPQHF. Full variable domain (missing parts from reference TRBV5-5 and TRBJ1-5): DAGVTQSPTHLIKTRGQQVTLRCSPISGHKSVSWYQQVLGQGPQFIFQYYEKEERGRGNFPDRFSARQFPNYSSELNVNALLLGDSALYLCASSTGGVTAGEPQHFGDGTRLSIL.

The V call is TRBV6-5, the J call TRBJ1-4; no definite D call. The V end lost 3 bases, the J end lost 1 base, and 3 bases lay between the germline ends. Germline assignment: CDR1 MNHEY and CDR2 SVGAGI. CDR3 length equals 13 residues. CDR3 in amino acids: CASSYITNEKLFF. The CDR3 nucleotides read TGTGCCAGCAGTTATATAACTAATGAAAAACTGTTTTTT.

The CDR3 sequence is CASRPGQGAAKNIQYF. The CDR3 nucleotides read TGTGCCAGCAGACCTGGACAGGGGGCGGCCAAAAACATTCAGTACTTC. The J gene is TRBJ2-4, the V gene TRBV27, with 11 bases that match TRBD1. Germline loops: CDR1 MNHEY, CDR2 SMNVEV (reference sequence). V shed 6 bases and J 1 base; nucleotides not matched to a gene: 5. This CDR3 is built from 16 residues.

The rearrangement uses TRBV5-4 and TRBJ1-2, with 8 bases fitting TRBD1. This CDR3 has 14 residues. CDR1 is SGHNT, CDR2 YYREEE, per germline (reference sequence). The ends lost 4 bases at V and 7 bases at J; junction bases unmatched: 9. The CDR3 DNA reads as TGTGCCAGCAGCCGACCGGACAGGGACGGTGGCTACACCTTC. As protein: CASSRPDRDGGYTF.

The V call is TRBV2, the J call TRBJ2-5; D is unclear. The CDR3 sequence is 13 residues long. CDR1 SNHLY and CDR2 FYNNEI come from the germline V gene. V was clipped by 7 bases and J by 5 bases, with 14 bases between them. The CDR3 here is CASNVLSMETQYF. In DNA, the CDR3 is TGTGCCAGCAACGTCCTTTCGATGGAGACCCAGTACTTC. Looking up the rest from reference TRBV2 and TRBJ2-5 gives the full variable domain: EPEVTQTPSHQVTQMGQEVILRCVPISNHLYFYWYRQILGQKVEFLVSFYNNEISEKSEIFDDQFSVERPDGSNFTLKIRSTKLEDSAMYFCASNVLSMETQYFGPGTRLLVL.

This chain uses TRBV9 with TRBJ2-5; D unclear. V dropped 0 bases and J dropped 3 bases, with 6 bases sitting between them. Germline CDR1 is SGDLS and CDR2 is YYNGEE. This CDR3 comprises 13 residues. The CDR3 nucleotides read TGTGCCAGCAGCGTAGGAGGAAAAGAGACCCAGTACTTC. Translating gives CASSVGGKETQYF.

The chain joins TRBV5-1 to TRBJ1-1; 7 nucleotides line up with TRBD1. V shed 3 bases and J 0 bases; nucleotides not matched to a gene: 8. The V gene's germline CDR1 is SGHRS and CDR2 YFSETQ. The CDR3 is 16 amino acids. CDR3 in DNA: TGCGCCAGCAGCTGGAGTTGGGGACAGATGAACACTGAAGCTTTCTTT. Encoded protein: CASSWSWGQMNTEAFF.

The chain employs TRBV7-9 and TRBJ2-5; tentatively, D is TRBD1 (6 bases). Per germline, CDR1 SEHNR and CDR2 FQNEAQ (reference sequence). Trimming removed 3 bases at V and 4 bases at J, with 15 bases between. The CDR3 covers 15 residues. The CDR3 is CASSLDLTGTETQYF. The CDR3 DNA follows: TGTGCCAGCAGCTTGGACCTTACAGGGACAGAGACCCAGTACTTC. The full variable domain, rest sourced from reference TRBV7-9 and TRBJ2-5, is DTGVSQNPRHKITKRGQNVTFRCDPISEHNRLYWYRQTLGQGPEFLTYFQNEAQLEKSRLLSDRFSAERPKGSFSTLEIQRTEQGDSAMYLCASSLDLTGTETQYFGPGTRLLVL.